Listed below are T cell receptor beta chains from one sample, sequenced in a study of cytomegalovirus exposure and HLA in healthy donors. Measured with immunoSEQ multiplex PCR; TCRdb has only the in-frame clones, and not every one. Here the sample spans about 220,000 clones, 90% to 95% being singletons. Input material: PBMCs. These receptors originate from a woman younger than 30 in good health and CMV-seronegative. The CDR3 runs from the conserved cysteine through the conserved F or W. The D gene is left open where the match is weak. Clone size appears in some rows only: once, few, many, or a class for an expanded clone.

.,14,.,TRBV6-5,TRBJ1-2,TGTGCCAGCAGTTACTCGGCCGGCACTAGGGGCTACACCTTC,CASSYSAGTRGYTF
.,11,.,TRBV30,TRBJ1-4,TGTGCCTGGAGGCAGAATGAAAAACTGTTTTTT,CAWRQNEKLFF
TRBD2,17,.,TRBV29-1,TRBJ2-5,TGCAGCGGAAGGCGTACTAGCGGGAGGCCGGGGGGAGAGACCCAGTACTTC,CSGRRTSGRPGGETQYF
TRBD2,14,once,TRBV6-5,TRBJ2-3,TGTGCCAGCAGGAAGTACGGGACTAGCGGTACGCAGTATTTT,CASRKYGTSGTQYF
.,13,.,TRBV6-5,TRBJ1-2,TGTGCCAGCAGTTATCGGGTTTCTGATGGCTACACCTTC,CASSYRVSDGYTF
TRBD1,15,.,TRBV6-1,TRBJ1-1,TGTGCCAGCAGTGATCGGACAGGGATGAACACTGAAGCTTTCTTT,CASSDRTGMNTEAFF
.,16,.,TRBV6-5,TRBJ1-2,TGTGCCAGCAGTTACCGTAGGGGGGGTTATAACTATGGCTACACCTTC,CASSYRRGGYNYGYTF
.,15,.,TRBV19,TRBJ1-2,TGTGCCAGTAGTATATCAATTAGCGGGCAGGATGGCTACACCTTC,CASSISISGQDGYTF
TRBD2,16,.,TRBV18,TRBJ2-7,TGTGCCAGCTCAACAATACTAGCGGGAGGTGGCGACGAGCAGTACTTC,CASSTILAGGGDEQYF
.,14,.,TRBV10-1,TRBJ1-1,TGCGCCAGCACCTCCGGGAGCTTTGGCTCGGAAGCTTTCTTT,CASTSGSFGSEAFF
.,16,.,TRBV5-1,TRBJ2-1,TGCGCCAGCAGCCCGCACGGACGCGAAGGGGGCAATGAGCAGTTCTTC,CASSPHGREGGNEQFF
TRBD1,15,.,TRBV27,TRBJ2-7,TGTGCCAGCAGTTTATGGGGACAGGGGTTCTACGAGCAGTACTTC,CASSLWGQGFYEQYF
.,11,.,TRBV7-9,TRBJ2-1,TGTGCCAGCAGCTTAGTAGATGAGCAGTTCTTC,CASSLVDEQFF
TRBD2,16,.,TRBV5-1,TRBJ2-2,TGCGCCAGCACCTTAGGACTAGCGTCGAACACCGGGGAGCTGTTTTTT,CASTLGLASNTGELFF
.,19,.,TRBV5-1,TRBJ2-6,TGCGCCAGCAGCTCCGACGACGCCCGATGGAGCCCTGGGGCCAACGTCCTGACTTTC,CASSSDDARWSPGANVLTF
TRBD1,16,.,TRBV5-1,TRBJ1-1,TGCGCCAGCAGCTTGGTAAACCGGGACAGGGTGATTGAAGCTTTCTTT,CASSLVNRDRVIEAFF
.,14,.,TRBV2,TRBJ2-7,TGTGCCAGCAGTGAAGTGGGGCGAAGCTACGAGCAGTACTTC,CASSEVGRSYEQYF
TRBD2,14,.,TRBV27,TRBJ2-4,TGTGCCAGCAGTTTATCGGGGGGGGTCAGAGACCAGTACTTC,CASSLSGGVRDQYF
TRBD1,14,.,TRBV30,TRBJ1-5,TGTGCCTGGAGTAGGAACAGGGGGAATCAGCCCCAGCATTTT,CAWSRNRGNQPQHF
.,11,.,TRBV20-1,TRBJ2-7,TGCAGTGCCCCAGTCAACTACGAGCAGTACTTC,CSAPVNYEQYF
TRBD1,18,.,TRBV27,TRBJ2-2,TGTGCCAGCAAGTCCCCCCTTTTTAGGGACAGAGTAACCGGGGAGCTGTTTTTT,CASKSPLFRDRVTGELFF
TRBD2,13,.,TRBV6-6,TRBJ2-7,TGTGCCAGCATTGGCGGGAGTAGCTTTGAGCAGTACTTC,CASIGGSSFEQYF
.,14,.,TRBV19,TRBJ2-7,TGTGCCAGTAGTATAGGGACAGCAACCTACGAGCAGTACTTC,CASSIGTATYEQYF
.,17,.,TRBV18,TRBJ2-1,TGTGCCAGCTCACCACCCAGACAGTTAAGCTCCTACAATGAGCAGTTCTTC,CASSPPRQLSSYNEQFF
.,12,.,TRBV28,TRBJ1-1,TGTGCCAGCAGTCTGCGGGGGGGCAGGGCTTTCTTT,CASSLRGGRAFF
TRBD2,17,.,TRBV4-2,TRBJ2-7,TGTGCCAGCAGCCAAGAGGGGACTAGCGCCCTTTCCTACGAGCAGTACTTC,CASSQEGTSALSYEQYF
.,20,few,TRBV19,TRBJ2-7,TGTGCCAGTAGTATAGGTTTCACGGGGAGGGACAGGTCATTCTCCTACGAGCAGTACTTC,CASSIGFTGRDRSFSYEQYF
.,13,.,TRBV29-1,TRBJ2-7,TGCAGCGTTGAAAAGCGGAACGGGCGCGAGCAGTACTTC,CSVEKRNGREQYF
.,16,.,TRBV7-2,TRBJ1-2,TGTGCCAGCAGCTTAGAATCAGGGGTAGGGAGCTATGGCTACACCTTC,CASSLESGVGSYGYTF
.,13,.,TRBV2,TRBJ2-1,TGTGCCAGCAGTGTCTGGACATACAATGAGCAGTTCTTC,CASSVWTYNEQFF
TRBD2,16,.,TRBV6-1,TRBJ2-1,TGTGCCAGCAGTGAAGCGGCGGGAGGGCCCTACAATGAGCAGTTCTTC,CASSEAAGGPYNEQFF